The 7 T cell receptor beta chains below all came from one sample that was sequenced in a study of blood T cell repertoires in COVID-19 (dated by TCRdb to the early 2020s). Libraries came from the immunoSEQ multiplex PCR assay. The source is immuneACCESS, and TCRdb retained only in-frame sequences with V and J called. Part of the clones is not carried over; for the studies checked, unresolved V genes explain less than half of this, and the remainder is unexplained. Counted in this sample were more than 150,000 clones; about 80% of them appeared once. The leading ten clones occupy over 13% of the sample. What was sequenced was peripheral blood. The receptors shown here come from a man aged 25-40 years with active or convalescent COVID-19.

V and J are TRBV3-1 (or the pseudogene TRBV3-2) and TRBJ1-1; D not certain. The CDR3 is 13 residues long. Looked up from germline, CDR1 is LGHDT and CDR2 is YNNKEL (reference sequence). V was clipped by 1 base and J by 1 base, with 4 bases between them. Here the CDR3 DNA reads TGTGCCAGCAGCCAAGGAGGGAACACTGAAGCTTTCTTT. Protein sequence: CASSQGGNTEAFF.

In nucleotides, the CDR3 is TGCACCATCAACGGGGGGCTGGACTATGGCTACACCTTC. This gives the protein CTINGGLDYGYTF. The rearrangement links TRBV29-1 to TRBJ1-2; the D gene is possibly TRBD1 (6 bases). The CDR3 has 13 residues. Germline V gene lookup returns CDR1 SQVTM and CDR2 ANQGSEA.

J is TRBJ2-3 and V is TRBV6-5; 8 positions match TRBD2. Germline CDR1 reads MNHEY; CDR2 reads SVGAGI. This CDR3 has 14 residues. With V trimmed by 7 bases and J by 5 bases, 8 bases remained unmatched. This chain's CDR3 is CASINGGAGDTQYF. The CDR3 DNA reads TGTGCCAGCATAAACGGGGGGGCCGGAGATACGCAGTATTTT.

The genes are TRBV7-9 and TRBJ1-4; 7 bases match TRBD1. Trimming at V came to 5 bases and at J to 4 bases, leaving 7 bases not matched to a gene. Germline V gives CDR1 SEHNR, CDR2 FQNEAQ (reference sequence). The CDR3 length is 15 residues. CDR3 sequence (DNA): TGTGCCAGCAGCCTCGACAGGGTTGATAATGAAAAACTGTTTTTT. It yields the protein CASSLDRVDNEKLFF.

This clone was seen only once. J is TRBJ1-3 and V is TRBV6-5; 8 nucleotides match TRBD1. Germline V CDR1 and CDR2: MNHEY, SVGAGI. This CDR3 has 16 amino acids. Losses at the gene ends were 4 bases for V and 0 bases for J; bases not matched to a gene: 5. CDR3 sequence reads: CASSSGQGYSGNTIYF. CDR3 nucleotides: TGTGCCAGCAGTTCCGGACAGGGATACTCTGGAAACACCATATATTTT.

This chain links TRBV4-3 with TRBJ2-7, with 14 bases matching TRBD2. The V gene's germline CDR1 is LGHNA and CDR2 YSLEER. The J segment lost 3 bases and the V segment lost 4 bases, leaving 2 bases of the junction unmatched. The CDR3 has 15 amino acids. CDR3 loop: CASSPGTSGSYEQYF. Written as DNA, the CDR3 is TGCGCCAGCAGCCCGGGGACTAGCGGGAGCTACGAGCAGTACTTC.

CDR3 coding DNA: TGTGCCAGCAGTCCCGGGAATAGGGCGGGACTAGCGGGAGTTGGGGATGAGCAGTTCTTC. Translation gives CASSPGNRAGLAGVGDEQFF. The V gene is TRBV2, the J gene TRBJ2-1, with 14 bases aligning to TRBD2. Germline values: CDR1 SNHLY, CDR2 FYNNEI. This CDR3 contains 20 residues. The V segment lost 5 bases and the J segment 8 bases; nucleotides outside the gene matches: 20.